This T cell receptor beta chain was sequenced for a study of identical twins (dated by TCRdb to the mid-2010s). A note on the overall study: TCR alpha and beta repertoires from monozygotic twins, unrelated adults of various ages and cord blood were deep-sequenced to test whether fetal clonotypes persist. To rule out contamination, the twin experiments were replicated at different times with different library preparation protocols. General study outcomes and caveats: Out-of-frame TCR alpha sequences shared between twins showed an excess of low generation-probability sequences compared with coincidental sharing between unrelated individuals. The excess sharing between twins in beta out-of-frame sequences was weaker because fewer shared sequences reduced the signal-to-noise ratio. Because the same donors could not be followed over many years, conclusions were based on cross-sectional statistical analysis. Invariant T cells such as MAIT and iNKT could partly confound zero-insertion analyses, though diverse VJ usage argued against this for most clonotypes. Fewer insertions were carried by abundant cord blood beta clonotypes, a similar but weaker trend appeared in young adult naive repertoires, and no such trend appeared in memory repertoires. Out-of-frame TCR alpha sharing in monozygotic twins was systematically underestimated by recombination models, whereas sharing between unrelated individuals was in agreement with the recombination models.

This clonotype came up a few times. No antigen is known for it. No much larger clonotype is one base removed from it; base qualities were not supplied. The library was built by means of 5' RACE. For sequencing, an Illumina HiSeq 2000 was employed. A universal primer binding site was introduced by template switching, and a unique molecular identifier was present in the final cDNA, enabling accurate counting of TCR cDNA molecules. Specific primers in the conserved constant-segment region were used to synthesize first-strand cDNA for the TCR alpha and beta chains. To control for contamination, each cDNA library was double barcoded with a SMART-Mk sample barcode plus Illumina barcodes. TruSeq adapter sequences and Illumina sample barcodes were added in two successive PCR steps. TCR alpha and beta cDNA libraries were sequenced on the Illumina HiSeq platform with custom primers. Concerning the study's data processing: MiGEC processed the raw reads to extract unique molecular identifiers, while MiXCR was used to determine the CDR3 positions. Recombination models were inferred per individual with the repgenHMM and IGoR tools using an EM algorithm. Shared clonotypes were analyzed with the tcR package in R, and sharing was normalized by the product of cloneset sizes. To study raw recombination free of thymic and clonal selection effects, out-of-frame nonproductive sequences were analyzed. TCRdb took the public reads, trimmed them with fastp at Q25, ran MiXCR for clone calling and kept in-frame beta chains. Entries that share a CDR3 protein sequence are merged under the most common genes and DNA. The V and J calls here are based on TCRdb, not the publication. Present in this sample are roughly 1,500,000 distinct CDR3 sequences, more than 30% of which were seen just once. Clones ranked in the top ten supply about 0.27% of the sample.

All donors were healthy Caucasians. From a lookup of the germline V gene, CDR1 and CDR2 are MNHNS and SASEGT. There are 13 amino acids in the CDR3, from cysteine to phenylalanine inclusive. The only DNA kept is the CDR3, 39 bases in frame from the first base. Trimming leaves V shorter by 6 bases and J shorter by 4 bases, with the junction holding 4 bases beyond the gene matches. The sequenced sample was cord blood. Recombination linked TRBV6-1 to TRBJ1-2, and 8 junction bases match TRBD1. This clonotype was obtained from a newborn girl in good health. Here is the DNA: TGTGCCAGCAGGAGGACAGGGCCCTATGGCTACACCTTC. Its translation reads: CASRRTGPYGYTF.